This TCR beta chain was observed in a study of spatial heterogeneity in lung cancer (dated by TCRdb to about 2019). About the study as a whole: Beta-chain transcripts were consistently detected in greater numbers than alpha-chain transcripts, which likely reflects a higher abundance of beta-chain transcripts. In the raw uncorrected reads, each unique combination of TCR and UMI appeared more than ten times on average. The study quantitatively compared TCR alpha and beta repertoires across multiple tumor regions, matched nontumor lung and blood in non-small cell lung cancer. The study linked features of the TCR repertoire to counts of nonsynonymous mutations, which were determined by whole-exome sequencing of tumor tissue. Both alpha and beta chains were TCR-sequenced in samples taken at surgery, namely 220 tumor regions, approximately 66 matched nontumor lung samples and approximately 58 PBMC samples. Study-level results and caveats: Ubiquitous expanded tumor TCRs were detected in blood more often at tumor resection than at routine follow-up. Confirming at a functional level the hypothesis that regional TCRs recognize regional mutations was considered to require additional single-cell paired TCR alpha and beta sequencing.

This clonotype was seen at least ten times. It lacks a known antigen. It has no much larger one-base neighbor in the sample; base qualities were not kept. This beta chain is a stray read from a library made for alpha chains; its abundance is not meaningful. Trimming at the junction amounts to 8 bases on V and 3 bases on J, and the germline ends lie 12 bases apart. The CDR3, from cysteine to phenylalanine, totals 13 residues. Only the CDR3 DNA stays, 39 bases, in frame from base 1. CDR1 and CDR2 are read off the germline V gene as SGHTA and FQGNSA. Library prep was done by 5' RACE. The sample was run on a NextSeq 500. In the TCR library protocol, a unique molecular identifier was attached to each TCR cDNA molecule so that PCR and sequencing errors could be corrected. The authors' analysis ran thus. TCR identification, UMI-based error correction and CDR3 extraction were performed with Decombinator tools. TCRs above a frequency of 2 per 1,000, corresponding to the top 1% of the tumor frequency distribution, were defined as expanded. Rényi diversity was computed with the R vegan package after subsampling each repertoire 100 times to 5,000 TCRs. CDR3 similarity networks were constructed using string-kernel similarity of amino acid triplets, with links drawn between CDR3s whose pairwise similarity was above 0.82. Starting from the raw public reads, TCRdb applied fastp trimming at Q25, assembled clones with MiXCR and retained in-frame beta chains. Each entry merges the rows of one CDR3 protein and shows their most common DNA and genes. What appears here as the V and J calls and clone size reflects TCRdb's work, not the paper's. The sample records around 9,700 distinct CDR3 sequences, around 6.5% of which are singletons. Of the sample, roughly 28% is held by the ten largest clones.

Interpreted using the paper, the time point label stands for: sample taken at primary tumor resection. Whole RNA extracted from tumor and nontumor lung tissue, or from cryopreserved PBMC samples, was used for TCR sequencing without cell sorting. Samples were obtained from approximately 70 patients with early-stage, untreated non-small cell lung cancer from the lung TRACERx cohort. Patients were selected for TCR sequencing only if sufficient RNA was available from at least two tumor regions. Sequencing was performed on PBMCs, taken at surgery. The sequence came from a male donor with early-stage non-small cell lung cancer. The rearranged chain carries TRBV7-2 and TRBJ2-3; the D gene is perhaps TRBD2, on 5 matching bases. The DNA reads as follows: TGTGCCAGCCGCCCTGGGAGAACAGATACGCAGTATTTT. This yields the protein CASRPGRTDTQYF.